One T cell receptor (beta chain) is described in this entry. V dropped 6 bases and J dropped 1; count of bases not matched to a gene: 6. Per the germline V gene, CDR1 is MDHEN and CDR2 is SYDVKM. The CDR3 runs to 14 residues. Enrolled during active infection, Seattle patients were then followed longitudinally. The source of the sample is a study of blood T cell repertoires in COVID-19. Study-level background: Italy, Spain and the United States were the sources of the convalescent and acute COVID-19 samples. Sample material is recorded as cDNA or gDNA derived from T cells, B-cell-depleted T cells, or PBMCs.

Study processing details: From reference gene primer amplification, estimates of nucleated cell counts were derived. The protocol was immunoSEQ multiplex PCR, while the TCRdb copy is restricted to in-frame clones and leaves out a portion. V and J calls and clone size come straight from that table; D and trimming were deduced from the DNA. The data show under 300,000 clones, roughly 83% seen once. The sequence was collected from a human donor with COVID-19, enrolled during active disease. The donor label of this sample is uncertain. The sample comprised peripheral blood. This sequence joins TRBV28 and TRBJ2-7; 7 bases align to TRBD1. The CDR3 is CASRNRGPSYEQYF. CDR3 DNA: TGTGCCAGCAGGAACAGGGGACCATCCTACGAGCAGTACTTC.